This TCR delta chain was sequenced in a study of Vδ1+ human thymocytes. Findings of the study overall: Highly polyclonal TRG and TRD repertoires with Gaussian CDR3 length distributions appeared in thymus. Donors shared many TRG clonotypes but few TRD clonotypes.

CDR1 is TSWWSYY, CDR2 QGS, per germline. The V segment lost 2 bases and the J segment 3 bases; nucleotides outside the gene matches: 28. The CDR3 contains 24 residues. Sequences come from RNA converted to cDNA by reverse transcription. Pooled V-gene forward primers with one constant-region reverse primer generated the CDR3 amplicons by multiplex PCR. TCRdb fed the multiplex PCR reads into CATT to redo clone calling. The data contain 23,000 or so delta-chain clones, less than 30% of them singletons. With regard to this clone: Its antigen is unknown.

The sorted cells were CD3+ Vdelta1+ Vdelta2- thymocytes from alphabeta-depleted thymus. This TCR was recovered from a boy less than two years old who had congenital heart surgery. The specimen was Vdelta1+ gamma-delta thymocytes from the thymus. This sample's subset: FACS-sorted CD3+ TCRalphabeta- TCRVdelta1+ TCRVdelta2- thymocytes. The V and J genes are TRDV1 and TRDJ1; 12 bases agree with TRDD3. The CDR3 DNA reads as TGTGCTCTTGGGGAAGGGAGAGGTCCTACGAACTGGGGGATACCGGCGGCAGGTTCCGATAAACTCATCTTT. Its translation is CALGEGRGPTNWGIPAAGSDKLIF.